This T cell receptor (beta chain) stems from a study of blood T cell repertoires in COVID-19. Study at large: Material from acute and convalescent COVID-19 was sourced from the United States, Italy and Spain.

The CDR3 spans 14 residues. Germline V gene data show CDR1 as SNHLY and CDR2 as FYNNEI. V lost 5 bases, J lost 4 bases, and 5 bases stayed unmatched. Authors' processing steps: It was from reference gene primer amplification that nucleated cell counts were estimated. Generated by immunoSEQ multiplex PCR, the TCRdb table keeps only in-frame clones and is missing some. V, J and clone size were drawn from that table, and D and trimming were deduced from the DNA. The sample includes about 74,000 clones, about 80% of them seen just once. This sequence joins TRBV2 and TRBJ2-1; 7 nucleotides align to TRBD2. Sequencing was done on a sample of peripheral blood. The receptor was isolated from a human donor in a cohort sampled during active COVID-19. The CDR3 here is CASSSLAAYNEQFF. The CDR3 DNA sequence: TGTGCCAGCAGTTCCCTAGCGGCATACAATGAGCAGTTCTTC.